This note documents a single T cell receptor beta chain sequence. Libraries were prepared by immunoSEQ multiplex PCR; TCRdb keeps only in-frame clonotypes and omits some of them. The sample holds 39,000 or so clones, about 94% seen once. These data come from a study of T cell changes during pregnancy in multiple sclerosis. The CDR3 length is 10 residues. V lost 10 bases to trimming and J lost 4 bases; unmatched junction nucleotides: 0. CDR1 is LNHDA and CDR2 is SQIVND in the germline V gene (reference sequence). Sequencing used CD8+ T cells from peripheral blood mononuclear cells, obtained in the third trimester of pregnancy. The chain links TRBV19 to TRBJ1-1; the match to TRBD1 covers 7 bases. This sequence originates from a female donor with multiple sclerosis, enrolled in a pregnancy study. As DNA, the CDR3 is TGTGCCACAGGGGGCACTGAAGCTTTCTTT. Protein product: CATGGTEAFF. Full variable domain (missing parts from reference TRBV19 and TRBJ1-1): DGGITQSPKYLFRKEGQNVTLSCEQNLNHDAMYWYRQDPGQGLRLIYYSQIVNDFQKGDIAEGYSVSREKKESFPLTVTSAQKNPTAFYLCATGGTEAFFGQGTRLTVV.